The source of this T cell receptor (beta chain) is a study of cytomegalovirus exposure and HLA in healthy donors. Study-level results: Differences between HLA loci emerged in a later analysis of TCR association rates, with DRB1 most and HLA-C fewest.

This CDR3 has 14 amino acids. Looked up from germline, CDR1 is GTSNPN and CDR2 is SVGIG (reference sequence). About this clone itself: Its target is not known.

PCR was performed using 60 Vbeta and 13 Jbeta primers. The method was immunoSEQ multiplex PCR; TCRdb's version includes in-frame clones alone and lacks a portion of them. This sample has under 200,000 clones, with around four fifths found just once. The sequence was collected from a man in his thirties or forties in good health and CMV-seronegative. Specimen: PBMCs. This rearrangement joins TRBV30 to TRBJ2-5, with 9 bases lining up with TRBD2. The J call may be mistaken, given a closer DNA end match to TRBJ2-7. CDR3 amino acids: CAWSLSGSSYEQYF. The CDR3, as DNA: TGTGCCTGGAGTCTTAGCGGGAGCTCCTACGAGCAGTACTTC.